This TCR beta chain was sequenced for a study of shared clonotypes between healthy human individuals. Looking at the study overall: CD8 memory received one plate per donor, CD8 naive two, CD4 memory three and CD4 naive three.

Every contributor of samples was a Caucasian grown-up residing in Nashville, Tennessee. The authors loaded around 200 ng DNA, around 32,000 T cell genomes, into sorted-subset replicate PCRs. Sequenced by immunoSEQ multiplex PCR; TCRdb stores in-frame clones only, minus some. The sample comprises roughly 1,100,000 clones, around 74% of which are singletons, and about 1.5% rests with the top ten. Findings and limits, study-wide: The four-donor shared clonotypes exceeded non-shared clonotypes in generation probability, with non-shared ones scoring lower.

Concerning this clone: Its antigen is unknown.

Source material: memory CD4+ T cells sorted from blood. Subset noted: CD45RA-negative fraction. The TCR comes from a man younger than 35 in good health.

CDR3 bases: TGCGCCAGCAGCTTGATCTCAGTCTCCTACGAGCAGTACTTC. This sequence encodes CASSLISVSYEQYF. The rearrangement links TRBV5-1 to TRBJ2-7; D remains ambiguous. Trimming removed 1 base at V and 0 bases at J, with 8 bases between. Germline CDR1 and CDR2: SGHRS and YFSETQ. This CDR3 is built from 14 residues.